One TCR beta chain is described in this entry. The antigen remains unidentified. In germline, CDR1 is MDHEN, CDR2 SYDVKM. V shed 3 bases and J 4 bases; nucleotides not matched to a gene: 6. This CDR3 is 15 amino acids long. The data were obtained in a study of cytomegalovirus exposure and HLA in healthy donors. Overall study results and limits: The authors later found HLA-associated TCR beta chains more clonally expanded than equally common others. Cytomegalovirus association was assigned to about 150 TCR beta chains. Later work found that TCR association rates differed between HLA loci; DRB1 had the most and HLA-C the fewest.

Both 60 Vbeta primers and 13 Jbeta primers went into the PCR. Profiling relied on immunoSEQ multiplex PCR, and the TCRdb table lists in-frame clones only, not all of them. Of some 65,000 clones listed, roughly 70% were seen once; the top ten hold roughly 11%. This receptor was taken from a woman between 25 and 40 years old in good health and CMV-seronegative. This chain connects TRBV28 to TRBJ2-4; 7 bases map to TRBD1. Sequencing was done on a sample of PBMCs. CDR3 sequence (DNA): TGTGCCAGCAGTTTCCATTACAGGGGAAAAAACATTCAGTACTTC. Translated, it gives CASSFHYRGKNIQYF.